One sample yielded the 20 T cell receptor beta chains listed below, sequenced in a study of shared clonotypes between healthy human individuals. Profiled with immunoSEQ multiplex PCR; TCRdb holds only in-frame clones, not every one. The table shows about 1 million clones, with 75% occurring only once. Sequencing was carried out using memory CD4+ T cells sorted from blood. Subset denoted: CD45RA-negative fraction. Every receptor here comes from a man younger than 35 in good health.

The chain recombines TRBV30 with TRBJ2-1, with 12 bases lining up with TRBD2. The CDR3 runs to 14 residues. The germline V gene has CDR1 GTSNPN and CDR2 SVGIG (reference sequence). V lost 8 bases to trimming and J lost 9 bases; unmatched junction nucleotides: 11. This chain's CDR3 is CASPRGLAGSEQFF. The CDR3 DNA follows: TGTGCCAGTCCCCGCGGACTAGCGGGATCTGAGCAGTTCTTC.

The V and J genes are TRBV7-2 and TRBJ1-1; D is ambiguous. Germline loops: CDR1 SGHTA, CDR2 FQGNSA. Deletions cut 5 bases from V and 0 bases from J, with 10 bases between. This CDR3 contains 14 residues. CDR3 in DNA: TGTGCCAGCAGCGCGTACAGCATGAACACTGAAGCTTTCTTT. Its protein product is CASSAYSMNTEAFF.

As regards this clone: Other DNA sequences in the same sample also yield this CDR3. V gene TRBV6-5 combines with J gene TRBJ1-2; D not certain. CDR1 is MNHEY and CDR2 is SVGAGI in the germline V gene. The CDR3 totals 13 residues. The ends were cut back, 2 bases at V and 2 bases at J, with 6 bases in the middle. The CDR3 reads CASSYRENYGYTF. CDR3 nucleotide sequence: TGTGCCAGCAGTTACCGTGAGAACTATGGCTACACCTTC.

This rearrangement joins TRBV29-1 to TRBJ2-2; 10 bases fit TRBD1. Germline assignment: CDR1 SQVTM and CDR2 ANQGSEA. V shed 6 bases, J shed 0 bases, and the junction held 7 bases outside the gene matches. This CDR3 region has 16 residues. CDR3 in amino acids: CSVTGQGPTNTGELFF. Written as DNA, the CDR3 is TGCAGCGTAACGGGACAGGGGCCAACGAACACCGGGGAGCTGTTTTTT.

The gene calls are TRBV9 and TRBJ1-1; D remains unclear. This CDR3 is 14 amino acids long. Germline assignment: CDR1 SGDLS and CDR2 YYNGEE. V shed 3 bases and J shed 0 bases, with 9 bases lying between them. The DNA for the CDR3 is TGTGCCAGCAGCGGCCTCACTCTGAACACTGAAGCTTTCTTT. It is translated as CASSGLTLNTEAFF.

The chain combines TRBV5-5 with TRBJ1-4; D might be TRBD1 (6 bases). V was pared by 4 bases and J by 8 bases, with 15 bases between. The CDR3 consists of 14 residues. Looked up from germline, CDR1 is SGHKS and CDR2 is YYEKEE (reference sequence). The DNA of the CDR3 is TGTGCCAGCAGCCTGGGGGGCCCAGGGGAAAAACTGTTTTTT. Protein product: CASSLGGPGEKLFF.

This clone was counted a few times. This rearrangement joins TRBV5-4 to TRBJ1-2, with a possible D match to TRBD1 (6 bases). CDR3 length equals 14 residues. V lost 7 bases and J lost 0, with 13 bases in between. Germline V CDR1 and CDR2: SGHNT, YYREEE (reference sequence). CDR3 in DNA: TGTGCCAGCGGCAGGGACACCGCTAACTATGGCTACACCTTC. Translation: CASGRDTANYGYTF. The full variable domain, its missing parts supplied by reference TRBV5-4 and TRBJ1-2, is ETGVTQSPTHLIKTRGQQVTLRCSSQSGHNTVSWYQQALGQGPQFIFQYYREEENGRGNFPPRFSGLQFPNYSSELNVNALELDDSALYLCASGRDTANYGYTFGSGTRLTVV.

In this sample, this clone turned up once. The gene calls are TRBV5-1 and TRBJ2-5; 8 nucleotides align to TRBD2. CDR3 length: 15 amino acids. Trimming removed 0 bases from V and 5 bases from J; junction bases left unmatched: 6. From germline, CDR1 is SGHRS and CDR2 YFSETQ. The CDR3 DNA sequence: TGCGCCAGCAGCTTGGGTCTTCCGGGAGGGGAGACCCAGTACTTC. Protein: CASSLGLPGGETQYF.

The rearrangement uses TRBV7-2 and TRBJ2-5; TRBD2 agrees at 15 bases. V shed 0 bases, J shed 5 bases, and the junction held 4 bases outside the gene matches. The CDR3 covers 17 residues. In germline, CDR1 is SGHTA, CDR2 FQGNSA. The DNA of the CDR3 is TGTGCCAGCAGCTTAGCTGGACTAGCGGGGGGGAGGGAGACCCAGTACTTC. This translates into CASSLAGLAGGRETQYF.

The chain couples TRBV5-8 to TRBJ2-3; D could derive from TRBD1 or TRBD2 (5 bases each). Germline CDR1 SGHTS, CDR2 YDEGEE. This CDR3 spans 13 amino acids. V was cut by 0 bases and J by 5 bases, with 7 bases left in between. The CDR3 region has the DNA TGTGCCAGCAGCTTGGAGGGGAGAGATACGCAGTATTTT. Protein product: CASSLEGRDTQYF.

This chain uses TRBV5-6 with TRBJ2-3, with 10 bases identical to TRBD2. The ends lost 0 bases at V and 8 bases at J; junction bases unmatched: 6. The CDR3 runs 15 residues. Germline V gene lookup returns CDR1 SGHDT and CDR2 YYEEEE. The CDR3 sequence is CASSLGTSGSGTQYF. In nucleotides, the CDR3 is TGTGCCAGCAGCTTGGGGACTAGCGGATCGGGTACGCAGTATTTT.

This chain links TRBV7-6 with TRBJ2-7; TRBD1 might be the D (6 bases). This CDR3 is built from 13 residues. Germline V CDR1 and CDR2: SGHVS, FNYEAQ. The V end was cut by 3 bases, the J end by 2 bases, with 8 bases between. As DNA, the CDR3 is TGTGCCAGCAGCTTTCAGGGGACCTACGAGCAGTACTTC. This sequence encodes CASSFQGTYEQYF.

This chain uses TRBV7-3 with TRBJ1-3; D ambiguous. The CDR3 has 16 residues. Germline-derived CDR1 and CDR2 are SGHTA and FQGTGA. Deletions cut 5 bases from V and 7 bases from J, with 21 bases between. CDR3 DNA sequence: TGTGCCAGCAGCCCCCCAAGGTCGTGGTCTAATAACACCATATATTTT. As protein: CASSPPRSWSNNTIYF. The variable domain in full, completed from reference TRBV7-3 and TRBJ1-3, reads GAGVSQTPSNKVTEKGKYVELRCDPISGHTALYWYRQSLGQGPEFLIYFQGTGAADDSGLPNDRFFAVRPEGSVSTLKIQRTERGDSAVYLCASSPPRSWSNNTIYFGEGSWLTVV.

A word on this clone: This CDR3 is also generated by other DNA sequences in the sample. V gene TRBV18 combines with J gene TRBJ2-2; 7 bases align to TRBD1. Unmatched junction bases numbered 0, after V lost 1 base and J lost 7 bases. This CDR3 is 13 amino acids long. Germline V gene sequence: CDR1 KGHSH, CDR2 LQKENI. For the CDR3, the DNA is TGTGCCAGCTCACCACGGGACAGCGGGGAGCTGTTTTTT. Amino acid sequence: CASSPRDSGELFF. The variable domain in full, with the rest retrieved from reference TRBV18 and TRBJ2-2, is NAGVMQNPRHLVRRRGQEARLRCSPMKGHSHVYWYRQLPEEGLKFMVYLQKENIIDESGMPKERFSAEFPKEGPSILRIQQVVRGDSAAYFCASSPRDSGELFFGEGSRLTVL.

The chain joins TRBV6-6 to TRBJ1-1; no definite D call. Trimming removed 2 bases from V and 11 bases from J, with 9 bases in between. The CDR3 has 11 amino acids. Germline V gene data show CDR1 as MNHNY and CDR2 as SVGAGI (reference sequence). CDR3 amino acids: CASSYAGWAFF. The CDR3, as DNA: TGTGCCAGCAGTTACGCTGGGTGGGCTTTCTTT.

The gene calls are TRBV6-1 and TRBJ2-3; D perhaps matches TRBD2 (6 bases). V lost 4 bases and J lost 1, with 9 bases in between. Germline assignment: CDR1 MNHNS and CDR2 SASEGT. The CDR3 runs to 14 residues. This chain's CDR3 is CASSAGGGTDTQYF. CDR3 nucleotide sequence: TGTGCCAGCAGTGCGGGCGGGGGCACAGATACGCAGTATTTT.

The chain joins TRBV6-5 to TRBJ2-7; TRBD2 aligns across 8 bases. The J segment lost 4 bases and the V segment lost 0 bases, leaving 8 bases of the junction unmatched. The CDR3 is 16 amino acids. Germline CDR1 and CDR2: MNHEY and SVGAGI. The CDR3 here is CASSYSAGGRGYEQYF. In nucleotides, the CDR3 is TGTGCCAGCAGTTACTCGGCGGGGGGCAGGGGATACGAGCAGTACTTC.

This chain uses TRBV6-5 with TRBJ2-2; 8 nucleotides align to TRBD2. After removal of 6 bases from V and 4 bases from J, the junction contained 7 bases not matched to a gene. Per the germline V gene, CDR1 is MNHEY and CDR2 is SVGAGI. CDR3 size: 15 residues. The CDR3 nucleotides read TGTGCCAGCAGCCTAGACGGGACTAGCACCGGGGAGCTGTTTTTT. It codes for CASSLDGTSTGELFF.

The chain employs TRBV5-5 and TRBJ2-5, with 8 positions matching TRBD2. The CDR3 covers 16 residues. V trimming: 0 bases; J trimming: 0 bases; junction bases outside the gene matches: 4. Germline values: CDR1 SGHKS, CDR2 YYEKEE (reference sequence). CDR3 in DNA: TGTGCCAGCAGCTTGGCAGGGACTAGGAACCAAGAGACCCAGTACTTC. This sequence encodes CASSLAGTRNQETQYF.

To note about this clone: The sample carries other DNA sequences with the same CDR3. V is TRBV28 and J is TRBJ1-2; D gene unclear. The germline V and J ends were trimmed by 1 base and 4 bases, with 7 bases remaining between them. CDR1 MDHEN and CDR2 SYDVKM come from the germline V gene. The CDR3 is 13 residues long. The CDR3 DNA is TGTGCCAGCAGTTTATCGGGCGTCTATGGCTACACCTTC. It yields the protein CASSLSGVYGYTF.